One and the same sample provided the 22 T cell receptor beta chains below, sequenced in a study of blood T cell repertoires in COVID-19. TCRdb keeps only in-frame clones here, not all; method: immunoSEQ multiplex PCR. This table holds about 140,000 clones, more than 70% found once. Sequenced sample: peripheral blood. Receptors were obtained from a human donor in a cohort sampled during active COVID-19.

The V call is TRBV6-5, the J call TRBJ1-1; 7 bases fit TRBD1. Germline CDR1 and CDR2: MNHEY and SVGAGI. The J segment lost 11 bases and the V segment lost 3 bases, leaving 6 bases of the junction unmatched. The length of the CDR3 is 12 residues. The CDR3 is CASSYPQGEAFF. In nucleotides, the CDR3 is TGTGCCAGCAGTTATCCCCAGGGGGAGGCTTTCTTT.

The chain uses TRBV21-1 and TRBJ2-5; no DNA check was done on the table's D call, TRBD1. TRBV21-1 is a pseudogene. This CDR3 region has 17 residues. CDR3 sequence: CASSAARETGSTETQYF. In DNA form, the CDR3 reads TGTGCCAGCAGCGCTGCGAGGGAGACAGGGTCAACGGAGACCCAGTACTTC.

Points on this clone: Other DNA sequences of this sample code for an identical CDR3. This chain connects TRBV7-9 to TRBJ2-5; tentatively, D is TRBD2 (6 bases). The germline V gene has CDR1 SEHNR and CDR2 FQNEAQ (reference sequence). The ends were cut back, 0 bases at V and 4 bases at J, with 6 bases in the middle. This CDR3 is built from 13 residues. This CDR3 reads CASSLAGGETQYF. The CDR3 DNA is TGTGCCAGCAGCTTAGCGGGGGGAGAGACCCAGTACTTC.

V and J are TRBV7-3 and TRBJ1-1, with 9 bases fitting TRBD1. Germline assignment: CDR1 SGHTA and CDR2 FQGTGA. Germline trimming cut 5 bases from V and 4 bases from J; bases unmatched to any gene: 5. CDR3 length: 14 residues. For the CDR3, the DNA is TGTGCCAGCAGCCCCGCGACAGGGGGCACTGAAGCTTTCTTT. Protein product: CASSPATGGTEAFF.

The chain uses TRBV4-1 and TRBJ1-1, with 8 bases that match TRBD1. V was clipped by 3 bases and J by 1 base; unmatched bases: 4. The length of the CDR3 is 15 residues. Germline loops: CDR1 MGHRA, CDR2 YSYEKL. For the CDR3, the DNA is TGCGCCAGCAGCCACCCAGGGGGCGCGAACACTGAAGCTTTCTTT. This encodes CASSHPGGANTEAFF.

This clone was seen a handful of times. The chain carries TRBV5-1 and TRBJ1-5, with D uncertain. In germline, CDR1 is SGHRS, CDR2 YFSETQ. Trimming left V 2 bases short and J 0 bases short, with 9 bases between. The CDR3 has 15 residues. In nucleotides, the CDR3 is TGCGCCAGCAGCTTTGGAGGTGCTAGCAATCAGCCCCAGCATTTT. This codes for CASSFGGASNQPQHF.

V is TRBV11-3 and J is TRBJ2-1, with 7 nucleotides matching TRBD2. Per the germline V gene, CDR1 is SGHNT and CDR2 is YENEEA. This CDR3 has 15 residues. Germline trimming cut 1 base from V and 2 bases from J; bases unmatched to any gene: 2. The CDR3 nucleotides read TGTGCCAGCAGCTTAGGAGCGGGGACCTACAATGAGCAGTTCTTC. It codes for CASSLGAGTYNEQFF.

The chain links TRBV2 to TRBJ2-5; D is unclear. This CDR3 contains 11 residues. In germline, CDR1 is SNHLY, CDR2 FYNNEI. Trimming pared 7 bases from V and 2 bases from J, leaving 5 bases between. CDR3 protein: CASNQQETQYF. The CDR3 coding sequence is TGTGCCAGCAACCAGCAAGAGACCCAGTACTTC.

This clone is classed as medium-sized. CDR3 DNA sequence: TGTGCCAGCAGTTTATCGTTGGGGGCATCAAAAAACATTCAGTACTTC. It specifies CASSLSLGASKNIQYF. The V gene is TRBV27, the J gene TRBJ2-4; possibly TRBD1 for D (6 bases). Trimming took 0 bases from V and 4 from J, leaving 13 bases between them. Germline-derived CDR1 and CDR2 are MNHEY and SMNVEV (reference sequence). The CDR3 runs 16 residues.

The chain combines TRBV9 with TRBJ1-1; TRBD1 agrees at 7 bases. Germline V gene sequence: CDR1 SGDLS, CDR2 YYNGEE. J was trimmed by 3 bases and V by 1 base; bases with no gene match: 6. This CDR3 comprises 15 residues. CDR3 residues: CASSVTDREYTEAFF. CDR3 DNA sequence: TGTGCCAGCAGCGTAACCGACAGGGAGTACACTGAAGCTTTCTTT.

The chain is built from TRBV5-1 and TRBJ2-5; the match to TRBD1 covers 9 bases. There are 15 residues in the CDR3. CDR1 SGHRS and CDR2 YFSETQ come from the germline V gene. The trim removed 3 bases at V and 1 base at J, leaving 4 bases unmatched. This CDR3 reads CASSWGQGAQETQYF. The CDR3 bases are TGCGCCAGCAGCTGGGGACAGGGAGCCCAAGAGACCCAGTACTTC.

The chain links TRBV11-2 to TRBJ2-5; 9 bases are a match to TRBD1. This CDR3 has 16 amino acids. The V gene's germline CDR1 is SGHAT and CDR2 FQNNGV. Trimming cost V 5 bases and J 2 bases; bases outside gene matches: 9. CDR3 bases: TGTGCCAGCAGCGGAGAGGACAGGGGAGGACAAGAGACCCAGTACTTC. Translated, it gives CASSGEDRGGQETQYF.

The rearrangement uses TRBV7-2 and TRBJ2-3; 8 nucleotides line up with TRBD2. Per germline, CDR1 SGHTA and CDR2 FQGNSA. The CDR3 has 14 amino acids. V lost 6 bases to trimming and J lost 5 bases; unmatched junction nucleotides: 7. The CDR3 protein is CASSSSGGKDTQYF. In nucleotides, the CDR3 is TGTGCCAGCAGTTCAAGCGGGGGAAAAGATACGCAGTATTTT.

The V and J genes are TRBV7-8 and TRBJ2-7; the D gene is possibly TRBD1 (5 bases). Trimming left V 2 bases short and J 3 bases short, with 5 bases between. CDR3 length: 12 residues. CDR1 and CDR2 from the germline V gene are SGHVS and FQNEAQ. For the CDR3, the DNA is TGTGCCAGCAGCTTACAGGGCTACGAGCAGTACTTC. Its translation: CASSLQGYEQYF. Supplemented by reference TRBV7-8 and TRBJ2-7, the full variable domain reads GAGVSQSPRYKVAKRGQDVALRCDPISGHVSLFWYQQALGQGPEFLTYFQNEAQLDKSGLPSDRFFAERPEGSVSTLKIQRTQQEDSAVYLCASSLQGYEQYFGPGTRLTVT.

The rearrangement uses TRBV19 and TRBJ1-5; D is unclear. V lost 7 bases and J 0 bases, leaving 10 bases between the germline ends. Germline CDR1 LNHDA, CDR2 SQIVND (reference sequence). This CDR3 comprises 14 residues. The DNA for the CDR3 is TGTGCCAGTACCCCCCTCTATAGCAATCAGCCCCAGCATTTT. As protein: CASTPLYSNQPQHF. The entire variable domain, with the rest obtained from reference TRBV19 and TRBJ1-5, is as follows: DGGITQSPKYLFRKEGQNVTLSCEQNLNHDAMYWYRQDPGQGLRLIYYSQIVNDFQKGDIAEGYSVSREKKESFPLTVTSAQKNPTAFYLCASTPLYSNQPQHFGDGTRLSIL.

This clone has just a few counts. DNA of the CDR3: TGTGCCAGCAGCTTTCAGGGGTCGGCTTCACCCCTCCACTTT. This sequence encodes CASSFQGSASPLHF. The chain joins TRBV7-8 to TRBJ1-6, with D possibly matching TRBD1 (6 bases). Germline CDR1 SGHVS, CDR2 FQNEAQ. The CDR3 totals 14 residues. V was cut by 3 bases and J by 9 bases, with 12 bases left in between.

This sequence joins TRBV3-1 (or the pseudogene TRBV3-2) and TRBJ2-7; possibly TRBD2 for D (7 bases). In germline, CDR1 is LGHDT, CDR2 YNNKEL (reference sequence). Between the trimmed V and J ends, which lost 5 bases and 2 bases, there was a span of 22 bases. The CDR3 loop spans 17 amino acids. CDR3 nucleotide sequence: TGTGCCAGCAGCGGCACATCTGCGGGGGCGAAGCCCTACGAGCAGTACTTC. Its protein product is CASSGTSAGAKPYEQYF.

The chain uses TRBV5-4 and TRBJ1-2; TRBD1 is a possible D gene (5 bases). This CDR3 comprises 14 residues. Trimming pared 0 bases from V and 8 bases from J, leaving 14 bases between. Germline CDR1 reads SGHNT; CDR2 reads YYREEE (reference sequence). The CDR3 nucleotides read TGTGCCAGCAGCTTGGAGGGCCGAAGGGGCGGCTACACCTTC. The encoded protein is CASSLEGRRGGYTF.

V is TRBV6-1 and J is TRBJ1-2; D perhaps matches TRBD1 (6 bases). V lost 2 bases and J 6 bases, leaving 10 bases between the germline ends. The CDR3 spans 13 residues. In germline, CDR1 is MNHNS, CDR2 SASEGT. CDR3 sequence reads: CASSETSGDGYTF. CDR3 nucleotides: TGTGCCAGCAGTGAAACGTCAGGGGATGGCTACACCTTC.

The V gene is TRBV10-3, the J gene TRBJ1-1; D gene ambiguous. V was clipped by 6 bases and J by 10 bases, with 12 bases between them. The length of the CDR3 is 11 residues. Germline CDR1 reads ENHRY; CDR2 reads SYGVKD. The CDR3: CAISTGFGAFF. DNA for the CDR3: TGTGCCATCAGCACGGGGTTCGGAGCTTTCTTT.

The V call is TRBV4-1, the J call TRBJ2-1; 8 nucleotides align to TRBD2. The CDR3 consists of 16 residues. Trimming cost V 1 base and J 2 bases; bases outside gene matches: 4. Germline-derived CDR1 and CDR2 are MGHRA and YSYEKL. The CDR3 coding sequence is TGCGCCAGCAGCCAAGGGCCAGCGGGGGCCTACAATGAGCAGTTCTTC. Protein sequence: CASSQGPAGAYNEQFF.

This rearrangement joins TRBV4-3 to TRBJ2-1, with 8 positions matching TRBD2. With V trimmed by 4 bases and J by 10 bases, 18 bases remained unmatched. The CDR3 covers 17 residues. The V gene's germline CDR1 is LGHNA and CDR2 YSLEER. The CDR3 DNA follows: TGCGCCAGCAGCCTCCGAAAATCGGGGCCTAGCGGGTTAGAGCAGTTCTTC. Translation gives CASSLRKSGPSGLEQFF.